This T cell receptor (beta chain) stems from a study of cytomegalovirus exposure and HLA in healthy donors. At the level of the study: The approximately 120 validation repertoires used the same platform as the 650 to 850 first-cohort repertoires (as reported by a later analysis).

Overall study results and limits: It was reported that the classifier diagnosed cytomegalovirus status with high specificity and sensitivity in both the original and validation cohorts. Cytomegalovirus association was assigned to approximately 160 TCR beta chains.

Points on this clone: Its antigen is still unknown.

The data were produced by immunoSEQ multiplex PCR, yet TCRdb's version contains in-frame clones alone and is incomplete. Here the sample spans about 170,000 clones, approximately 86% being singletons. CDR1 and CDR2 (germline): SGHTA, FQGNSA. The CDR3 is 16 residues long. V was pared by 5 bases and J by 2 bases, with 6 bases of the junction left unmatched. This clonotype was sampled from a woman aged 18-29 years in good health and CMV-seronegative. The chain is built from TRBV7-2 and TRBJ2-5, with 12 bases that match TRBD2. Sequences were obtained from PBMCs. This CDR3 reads CASSRPTSGSQETQYF. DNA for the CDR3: TGTGCCAGCAGCCGTCCGACTAGCGGGAGTCAAGAGACCCAGTACTTC.